The following is a T cell receptor (beta chain) sequence with its context. It lacks a known antigen. No qualities accompany the bases; no much larger clone lies one base away. These data come from a study of blood T cell repertoires in COVID-19 (dated by TCRdb to the early 2020s). Background for the entire study: Samples covering the acute and convalescent phases of COVID-19 were provided by collaborators in the United States, Italy and Spain. The material from the prospective study consisted of cDNA or gDNA derived from T cells, B-cell-depleted T cells, or PBMCs. Subjects who had been exposed to COVID-19, were actively infected with it, or had recovered from it provided the deeply sampled blood TCRbeta repertoires that made up the dataset. The repertoires were released in a freely available public database intended as a resource for research on the immune response to SARS-CoV-2. The samples were drawn from the first 160 participants of the ongoing ImmuneRACE study and from 1,254 subjects provided by 6 global collaborators. A de-identified subject ID, COVID-19 status, age in years and sex were almost always included in the sample metadata. Where available, HLA class I and class II types were obtained from metadata supplied by the sample provider rather than from assay-based typing. Study-wide findings and limitations: The quantity of clinical and demographic metadata differed by source and by participant and was supplied without curation.

In Seattle, one collaborating source enrolled patients while the infection was active and tracked those patients longitudinally over the course of disease. The collaborating institutions used their own protocols to collect whole blood in K2EDTA tubes. For TCRbeta analysis, collaborator samples were shipped as frozen whole blood, as isolated PBMCs, or as DNA extracted from either sample type. TCRbeta CDR3 regions were amplified from genomic DNA by means of the immunoSEQ Assay, a bias-controlled multiplex PCR. Per the original workflow: Nucleated cell counts per sample were estimated from amplification of reference gene primers within the assay. To quantify the absolute abundance of each unique TCRbeta CDR3 rearrangement, sequence reads were collapsed and filtered. For each sample, productive Simpson clonality was calculated as the square root of Simpson's diversity index across productive rearrangements. The immuneACCESS repertoire file appears here via TCRdb, limited to in-frame rearrangements. These files lack a portion of the clones; in checked studies, under half of the deficit traces to unresolved V genes, and the cause of the others is not known. That table gives V, J and clone size, and the DNA gave D and trimming. This sample has fewer than 300,000 clones in its table, and around 89% of those were observed once. The top ten clonotypes cover approximately 6% of the sample.

The clonotype originates from a woman aged 45 to 65 with COVID-19, enrolled during active disease. Sequencing was performed on peripheral blood.

The DNA reads TGCAGCGTCCAAACGGCAGCGACGGCCTATGGCTACACCTTC. Protein translation: CSVQTAATAYGYTF. Rearrangement joined TRBV29-1 to TRBJ1-2; the D gene is not confidently resolved. From the cysteine through the phenylalanine, the CDR3 covers 14 amino acids. Only the CDR3 DNA is retained, 42 bases long and in frame from the first base. The germline V gene specifies SQVTM as CDR1 and ANQGSEA as CDR2. Trimming takes 6 bases from V and 4 bases from J, and the germline ends sit 18 bases apart.